The 13 T cell receptor beta chains listed next were all sequenced from one sample in a study of T cells in localized non-small cell lung cancer. Generated by immunoSEQ multiplex PCR, the TCRdb table keeps only in-frame clones and is missing some. The table has about 2,600 clones, 20% to 30% seen once. The source material was normal lung tissue next to the tumor, sampled before any cancer treatment. The receptors stem from a man aged 35-75 years with stage II lung adenocarcinoma.

This chain joins TRBV5-1 and TRBJ1-6; D may be TRBD1 (6 bases). The CDR3 contains 15 residues. Trimming cost V 0 bases and J 3 bases, with 7 bases left between them. CDR1 is SGHRS and CDR2 is YFSETQ in the germline V gene. The CDR3 DNA is TGCGCCAGCAGCTTGGAAGGGGGCTATAATTCACCCCTCCACTTT. It codes for CASSLEGGYNSPLHF. The full variable domain, in which reference TRBV5-1 and TRBJ1-6 provide the parts outside the CDR3, is KAGVTQTPRYLIKTRGQQVTLSCSPISGHRSVSWYQQTPGQGLQFLFEYFSETQRNKGNFPGRFSGRQFSNSRSEMNVSTLELGDSALYLCASSLEGGYNSPLHFGNGTRLTVT.

Concerning this clone: An uncertain or unread base leads to its residue being written X. V usage is TRBV19 and J usage is TRBJ1-1; 12 bases match TRBD1. V lost 5 bases to trimming and J lost 11 bases; unmatched junction nucleotides: 18. CDR3 length equals 17 residues. Germline CDR1 is LNHDA and CDR2 is SQIVND (reference sequence). CDR3 coding DNA: TGTGCCAGTAGTCCGKGGGACAGGGGGCATGATATGGTGGGGGCTTTCTTT. Translation: CASSPXDRGHDMVGAFF.

This clone was detected a few times. This chain joins TRBV6-8 and TRBJ1-4; TRBD1 might be the D (5 bases). CDR1 is MNHGY and CDR2 is SAAAGT in the germline V gene. The CDR3 contains 14 residues. With 7 bases removed from V and 1 base from J, the gap between germline ends came to 10 bases. In nucleotides, the CDR3 is TGTGCCAGCACGAGGGACTTAACTAATGAAAAACTGTTTTTT. This codes for CASTRDLTNEKLFF.

By frequency in the sample, this clone is large (0.1 to 1%). CDR3 amino acids: CASSLDLNYGYTF. In DNA form, the CDR3 reads TGCGCCAGCAGCTTGGATCTTAACTATGGCTACACCTTC. The chain is built from TRBV23-1 and TRBJ1-2; D unclear. TRBV23-1 is treated as an ORF (open reading frame) with a function not yet certain. This CDR3 region has 13 residues. Trimming pared 6 bases from V and 1 base from J, leaving 9 bases between.

The chain is built from TRBV18 and TRBJ1-5; D unresolved. V was shortened by 5 bases and J by 4 bases, with 9 bases between the two germline ends. CDR1 and CDR2 (germline): KGHSH, LQKENI. The length of the CDR3 is 13 residues. The CDR3 loop reads CASSMQTNQPQHF. CDR3 DNA sequence: TGTGCCAGCTCAATGCAGACAAATCAGCCCCAGCATTTT.

Relative to its sample, this clone is medium-sized. The chain recombines TRBV7-2 with TRBJ1-1; no clear D gene. V was cut by 6 bases and J by 7 bases, with 15 bases left in between. The CDR3 is 13 residues long. Germline lookup yields CDR1 SGHTA and CDR2 FQGNSA. The DNA of the CDR3 is TGTGCCAGCAGTCGAGAGGGAAGGGTTGAAGCTTTCTTT. It codes for CASSREGRVEAFF.

V gene TRBV11-3 combines with J gene TRBJ2-7; 10 bases line up with TRBD1. The V gene end was trimmed by 6 bases and the J gene end by 6 bases; junction bases not matched to a gene: 11. The CDR3 sequence is 15 residues long. Germline CDR1 SGHNT, CDR2 YENEEA. DNA for the CDR3: TGTGCCAGCAGTCCCGTGGTGGGACAGGGGCGCGAGCAGTACTTC. Amino acids: CASSPVVGQGREQYF.

CDR3 DNA: TGTGCCAGTAGTTTCACAGGGAGGGCCGGGGAGCTGTTTTTT. Translation: CASSFTGRAGELFF. This rearrangement joins TRBV19 to TRBJ2-2, with a tentative D call TRBD2 (7 bases). V lost 5 bases and J 6 bases, leaving 13 bases between the germline ends. CDR3 size: 14 residues. Germline CDR1 is LNHDA and CDR2 is SQIVND (reference sequence).

The gene calls are TRBV5-1 and TRBJ2-1; 11 nucleotides align to TRBD2. Per germline, CDR1 SGHRS and CDR2 YFSETQ. V shed 2 bases, J shed 3 bases, and the junction held 1 base outside the gene matches. This CDR3 comprises 15 residues. The CDR3 region is CASSFSGGDYNEQFF. CDR3 DNA: TGCGCCAGCAGCTTTAGCGGGGGGGACTACAATGAGCAGTTCTTC.

This clone came up a few times. J is TRBJ2-7 and V is TRBV11-3, with TRBD1 matching 8 bases. Per the germline V gene, CDR1 is SGHNT and CDR2 is YENEEA. Trimming cost V 5 bases and J 2 bases; bases outside gene matches: 8. This CDR3 has 15 amino acids. In DNA, the CDR3 is TGTGCCAGCAGCCCGCGGACAGGGAGGACCTACGAGCAGTACTTC. Its protein is CASSPRTGRTYEQYF.

The chain is built from TRBV23-1 and TRBJ1-3; D remains unclear. TRBV23-1 is labeled an ORF, and its function is uncertain. V was trimmed by 0 bases and J by 7 bases, leaving 16 bases between them. The CDR3 runs 16 residues. For the CDR3, the DNA is TGCGCCAGCAGTCAATCGGGAACCGCTTTTGTGAACACCATATATTTT. Translated, it gives CASSQSGTAFVNTIYF.

By sample fraction, this clone is medium-sized. The chain uses TRBV7-2 and TRBJ1-6; D call uncertain. Deletions cut 5 bases from V and 14 bases from J, with 16 bases between. From germline, CDR1 is SGHTA and CDR2 FQGNSA. The CDR3 runs to 13 residues. In DNA form, the CDR3 reads TGTGCCAGCAGCGCCCCCGGACCGAGCGCCCTCCACTTT. This encodes CASSAPGPSALHF.

This chain links TRBV10-2 with TRBJ2-1; D is unresolved. The ends were cut back, 10 bases at V and 2 bases at J, with 15 bases in the middle. Germline assignment: CDR1 WSHSY and CDR2 SAAADI. The CDR3 covers 14 residues. The CDR3 here is CATAGGQTYNEQFF. Here the CDR3 DNA reads TGCGCCACAGCCGGCGGCCAGACCTACAATGAGCAGTTCTTC.